This T cell receptor beta chain is drawn from a study of cytomegalovirus exposure and HLA in healthy donors. In its sample, this clone was seen a few times. The antigen is not known. General study findings and limits: In a later analysis, DRB1 alleles had the most associated TCRs; HLA-C alleles the fewest.

A multiplex PCR was run with 60 Vbeta primers and 13 Jbeta primers. Method: immunoSEQ multiplex PCR; TCRdb's copy keeps in-frame clones and lacks some. Of 250,000 to 350,000 clones listed, 80% were seen once; the top ten hold less than 0.4%. V shed 3 bases and J 2 bases; nucleotides not matched to a gene: 9. Germline V gene lookup returns CDR1 KGHSH and CDR2 LQKENI. The CDR3 extends over 16 amino acids. The sequence came from a girl aged 2-10 years in good health and CMV-seronegative. V and J are TRBV18 and TRBJ1-2; 7 nucleotides align to TRBD1. Source material: PBMCs. The CDR3, as DNA: TGTGCCAGCTCACCGCCGACTACAGGGGCGAACTATGGCTACACCTTC. This translates into CASSPPTTGANYGYTF.